Shown below are 15 T cell receptor beta chains from a single sample sequenced in a study of PD-1 blockade in classical Hodgkin lymphoma. The method was immunoSEQ multiplex PCR; TCRdb's version includes in-frame clones alone and lacks a portion of them. The sample records nearly 25,000 clones, 80% being singletons. After autologous stem cell transplantation all patients relapsed, and prior brentuximab vedotin exposure differed between cohorts. The sample consisted of peripheral blood mononuclear cells (PBMCs), taken at baseline. All receptors come from a human donor with classical Hodgkin lymphoma.

The V call is TRBV21-1, the J call TRBJ1-4. TRBV21-1 represents a pseudogene. The CDR3 covers 10 residues. The CDR3 DNA follows: TGTGGAGGTCACTATGAAAAACTGTTTTTT. This encodes CGGHYEKLFF.

The V and J genes are TRBV5-1 and TRBJ2-7, with 16 bases fitting TRBD2. CDR1 and CDR2 (germline): SGHRS, YFSETQ. This CDR3 comprises 16 residues. Unmatched junction bases numbered 7, after V lost 4 bases and J lost 6 bases. CDR3 bases: TGCGCCAGCAGCCCGGGACTAGCGGGGGGGAACGGCGAGCAGTACTTC. Amino acid sequence: CASSPGLAGGNGEQYF.

V gene TRBV28 combines with J gene TRBJ1-1, with D possibly TRBD1 on 6 matching bases. The CDR3 loop spans 13 amino acids. CDR1 MDHEN and CDR2 SYDVKM come from the germline V gene. The germline V and J ends were trimmed by 6 bases and 3 bases, with 11 bases remaining between them. CDR3 bases: TGTGCCAGCAGCCAGGGGACTTACACTGAAGCTTTCTTT. As protein: CASSQGTYTEAFF.

The chain has TRBV10-3 and TRBJ2-7; 10 bases are a match to TRBD2. The V gene end was trimmed by 6 bases and the J gene end by 3 bases; junction bases not matched to a gene: 8. The V gene's germline CDR1 is ENHRY and CDR2 SYGVKD. This CDR3 has 15 residues. The CDR3 reads CAIRSTSGVDYEQYF. CDR3 DNA: TGTGCCATCAGAAGTACTAGCGGGGTCGACTACGAGCAGTACTTC.

CDR3 region: CACRTGEAYEQYF. CDR3 nucleotides: TGTGCCTGCCGGACAGGGGAGGCCTACGAGCAGTACTTC. The chain has TRBV30 and TRBJ2-7; 9 positions agree with TRBD1. Unmatched junction bases numbered 5, after V lost 6 bases and J lost 2 bases. The germline V gene encodes CDR1 GTSNPN and CDR2 SVGIG (reference sequence). The CDR3 loop spans 13 amino acids.

J is TRBJ1-2 and V is TRBV28, with D unclear. Between the trimmed V and J ends, which lost 2 bases and 4 bases, there was a span of 5 bases. The CDR3 contains 12 residues. Germline CDR1 MDHEN, CDR2 SYDVKM. CDR3 DNA sequence: TGTGCCAGCAGTTTACCCCTCTATGGCTACACCTTC. Protein product: CASSLPLYGYTF.

This chain joins TRBV5-1 and TRBJ1-2, with no clear D. Germline assignment: CDR1 SGHRS and CDR2 YFSETQ. This CDR3 contains 15 residues. The V end lost 2 bases, the J end lost 4 bases, and 15 bases lay between the germline ends. CDR3 nucleotides: TGCGCCAGCAGCTTATCTCGTGAAGCTTTCTATGGCTACACCTTC. Translated: CASSLSREAFYGYTF.

The genes are TRBV6-5 and TRBJ2-7; the D is unclear. V lost 0 bases to trimming and J lost 0 bases, with 9 bases between them. CDR3 size: 15 residues. From germline, CDR1 is MNHEY and CDR2 SVGAGI. The CDR3 loop is CASSYSPDGSYEQYF. In nucleotides, the CDR3 is TGTGCCAGCAGTTACTCACCCGACGGCTCCTACGAGCAGTACTTC.

With respect to this clone: Other DNA sequences of this sample code for an identical CDR3. The chain employs TRBV30 and TRBJ1-5; TRBD1 is a possible D gene (5 bases). Germline V gene data show CDR1 as GTSNPN and CDR2 as SVGIG (reference sequence). This CDR3 is 13 amino acids long. V was shortened by 1 base and J by 4 bases, with 8 bases between the two germline ends. The CDR3 sequence is CAWSGGGNQPQHF. The CDR3 DNA sequence: TGTGCCTGGAGTGGCGGGGGAAATCAGCCCCAGCATTTT.

For this clone: Relative to the germline gene, one junction end is altered; a read error may explain this. The rearrangement links TRBV10-3 to TRBJ1-1, with 7 positions matching TRBD1. The CDR3 totals 14 residues. CDR1 and CDR2 from the germline V gene are ENHRY and SYGVKD. The CDR3: CAISAGGTAYEAFF. The CDR3 DNA sequence: TGTGCCATTAGTGCGGGGGGGACAGCTTATGAAGCTTTCTTT.

The chain couples TRBV6-5 to TRBJ2-2; D remains unclear. From germline, CDR1 is MNHEY and CDR2 SVGAGI. Deletions cut 7 bases from V and 3 bases from J, with 9 bases between. The length of the CDR3 is 13 residues. The CDR3 reads CASKTDDTGELFF. The CDR3 nucleotides are TGTGCCAGCAAAACAGACGACACCGGGGAGCTGTTTTTT.

The chain couples TRBV7-2 to TRBJ1-4; 9 nucleotides agree with TRBD1. The CDR3 consists of 14 residues. V was pared by 5 bases and J by 8 bases, with 6 bases of the junction left unmatched. Germline values: CDR1 SGHTA, CDR2 FQGNSA. The CDR3 here is CASSPGTGLEKLFF. For the CDR3, the DNA is TGTGCCAGCAGCCCCGGGACAGGGTTAGAAAAACTGTTTTTT.

The chain uses TRBV11-2 and TRBJ2-7; D call uncertain. The CDR3 contains 12 residues. V lost 3 bases and J lost 3, with 6 bases in between. Germline V lookup: CDR1 SGHAT, CDR2 FQNNGV. CDR3 sequence: CASSFSYYEQYF. In nucleotides, the CDR3 is TGTGCCAGCAGCTTCTCTTACTACGAGCAGTACTTC.

This rearrangement joins TRBV5-5 to TRBJ1-1; D gene uncertain. This CDR3 is built from 13 residues. Germline lookup yields CDR1 SGHKS and CDR2 YYEKEE (reference sequence). Trimming pared 4 bases from V and 2 bases from J, leaving 9 bases between. The CDR3 region has the DNA TGTGCCAGCAGCCTATGGAGTAACACTGAAGCTTTCTTT. It is translated as CASSLWSNTEAFF.

The rearrangement links TRBV4-3 to TRBJ2-6; the D is unclear. CDR3 length equals 16 residues. The germline V gene encodes CDR1 LGHNA and CDR2 YSLEER. V was cut by 4 bases and J by 0 bases, with 10 bases left in between. In DNA, the CDR3 is TGCGCCAGCAGCCCGACCAGGCGCTCTGGGGCCAACGTCCTGACTTTC. Translating it yields CASSPTRRSGANVLTF.